The 14 T cell receptor beta chains below all came from one sample that was sequenced in a study of molecular identifiers for immune sequencing clone quantification. MiXCR, applied by TCRdb to the PCR reads, yields one record per CDR3 protein. Here the sample spans hundreds of thousands of distinct CDR3 sequences, about a fifth being singletons. Sequenced sample: naive CD8+ T cells from blood, with Jurkat cell RNA spiked in. Specified subset: FACS-sorted CD8+CD4-CCR7+CD45RA+ naive T cells. These receptors were taken from a human donor in good health. Some libraries in this study had Jurkat cell RNA spiked in.

V gene TRBV2 combines with J gene TRBJ2-3, with 7 bases matching TRBD2. The germline V gene encodes CDR1 SNHLY and CDR2 FYNNEI. The CDR3 is 16 residues long. V shed 3 bases, J shed 0 bases, and the junction held 6 bases outside the gene matches. CDR3 in amino acids: CASSDSAGSSTDTQYF. CDR3 DNA: TGTGCCAGCAGTGACTCAGCGGGGAGCAGCACAGATACGCAGTATTTT. The whole variable domain, remainder taken from reference TRBV2 and TRBJ2-3, is EPEVTQTPSHQVTQMGQEVILRCVPISNHLYFYWYRQILGQKVEFLVSFYNNEISEKSEIFDDQFSVERPDGSNFTLKIRSTKLEDSAMYFCASSDSAGSSTDTQYFGPGTRLTVL.

With regard to this clonotype: A read error is possible here, since a much larger clone lies one base away. The chain has TRBV27 and TRBJ1-4, with unresolved D. Trimming took 5 bases from V and 0 from J, leaving 16 bases between them. Germline V gives CDR1 MNHEY, CDR2 SMNVEV (reference sequence). The CDR3 consists of 17 residues. The CDR3 protein is CASSPNTYTATNEKLFF. In DNA, the CDR3 is TGTGCCAGCAGTCCCAACACATACACTGCAACTAATGAAAAACTGTTTTTT.

This clonotype appeared many times. The CDR3 protein is CASCTDRQETQYF. DNA of the CDR3: TGTGCCAGCTGTACCGATCGCCAAGAGACCCAGTACTTC. V and J are TRBV6-5 and TRBJ2-5; D unclear. Trimming pared 8 bases from V and 1 base from J, leaving 11 bases between. CDR1 MNHEY and CDR2 SVGAGI come from the germline V gene. The CDR3 loop spans 13 amino acids.

To note about this clonotype: This CDR3 fails to terminate in the conserved phenylalanine or tryptophan, so it likely reflects a read error. The genes are TRBV6-2 or TRBV6-3 and TRBJ2-1, with D possibly being TRBD1 or TRBD2 (5 bases each). The CDR3 runs 16 residues. CDR1 MNHEY and CDR2 SVGEGT come from the germline V gene. Trimming left V 2 bases short and J 2 bases short, with 13 bases between. The CDR3 region has the DNA TGTGCCAGCAGTTACGGCCGGGGCCCTACCTACAATGAGCAGTTCCTC. It specifies CASSYGRGPTYNEQFL.

This clonotype was counted ten times or more. V is TRBV20-1 and J is TRBJ2-3; D remains unclear. Trimming left V 3 bases short and J 4 bases short, with 11 bases between. CDR1 DFQATT and CDR2 SNEGSKA come from the germline V gene (reference sequence). The length of the CDR3 is 13 residues. The CDR3 region is CSASGKIPDTQYF. CDR3 coding DNA: TGCAGTGCTAGTGGTAAAATCCCAGATACGCAGTATTTT.

Concerning this clonotype itself: This may arise from a read error, as a much more abundant clone is one base away. This chain joins TRBV14 and TRBJ1-2, with D unclear. Germline V gene data show CDR1 as SGHDN and CDR2 as FVKESK. The CDR3 runs 14 residues. CDR3 nucleotide sequence: TGTGCCAGCAGCCACCCGCCTGCGGACTATGGCTACATCTTC. This encodes CASSHPPADYGYIF.

This clonotype was counted a few times. The chain joins TRBV2 to TRBJ2-5; maybe TRBD2 (5 bases). Germline values: CDR1 SNHLY, CDR2 FYNNEI. Trimming took 3 bases from V and 5 from J, leaving 19 bases between them. CDR3 length equals 16 residues. CDR3 DNA sequence: TGTGCCAGCAGTGATGTTGCGGCAACCACGGGGGAGACCCAGTACTTC. Protein product: CASSDVAATTGETQYF.

In its sample, this clonotype was seen a few times. The chain joins TRBV29-1 to TRBJ2-7; TRBD2 matches at 9 bases. The V gene's germline CDR1 is SQVTM and CDR2 ANQGSEA. CDR3 length: 14 amino acids. The V gene end was trimmed by 6 bases and the J gene end by 3 bases; junction bases not matched to a gene: 9. The CDR3 DNA follows: TGCAGCGTGACTATAGCGGGAGAATTCTACGAGCAGTACTTC. Translation gives CSVTIAGEFYEQYF.

This clonotype was seen just once. Given a much more abundant clone one base away, this may be a read error. Since no conserved phenylalanine or tryptophan closes the CDR3, a read error is the likely cause. V usage is TRBV5-1 and J usage is TRBJ1-1; 9 bases line up with TRBD1. The germline V gene encodes CDR1 SGHRS and CDR2 YFSETQ. The CDR3 has 16 amino acids. Trimming cost V 2 bases and J 7 bases; bases outside gene matches: 12. DNA for the CDR3: TGCGCCAGCAGCTTACCTCCAAATACGGGACAGGGTGAAGCTTTCCTT. This gives the protein CASSLPPNTGQGEAFL.

This clonotype was found a few times. This sequence joins TRBV27 and TRBJ2-3, with D hard to call. The length of the CDR3 is 14 residues. From germline, CDR1 is MNHEY and CDR2 SMNVEV (reference sequence). The V end lost 5 bases, the J end lost 2 bases, and 11 bases lay between the germline ends. CDR3 coding DNA: TGTGCCAGCAGTCCAACCTCCTACACAGATACGCAGTATTTT. Protein: CASSPTSYTDTQYF.

As regards this clonotype: At one of its ends the junction is not consistent with the germline gene, which may arise from a read error. The chain links TRBV10-3 to TRBJ1-1; 7 bases are shared with TRBD1. Germline V CDR1 and CDR2: ENHRY, SYGVKD. CDR3 length equals 13 residues. CDR3 sequence (DNA): TGTGCCATCAGCTGGGACAGAAACATTGAAGCTTTCTTT. As protein: CAISWDRNIEAFF.

This clonotype was seen repeatedly, ten times or more. Its ends do not fully match the called genes, so a read error is possible. The chain couples TRBV11-2 to TRBJ1-1; D unresolved. Germline V CDR1 and CDR2: SGHAT, FQNNGV. There are 15 residues in the CDR3. The CDR3 bases are TGTGCCAGCAGCTTAGCGTACCGCTTGAATACTGAAGCTTTCTTT. It specifies CASSLAYRLNTEAFF.

As concerns this clonotype: A clone one base away is much larger, so this may be a read error. The chain uses TRBV14 and TRBJ1-2; D not certain. Trimming removed 4 bases from V and 5 bases from J, with 8 bases in between. CDR3 size: 12 residues. Germline loops: CDR1 SGHDN, CDR2 FVKESK. The chain's CDR3 is CASSRASYGYTF. DNA of the CDR3: TGTGCCAGCAGCCGAGCGAGTTATGGCTACACCTTC.

This clonotype has at least ten counts. The rearrangement uses TRBV7-9 and TRBJ2-5; TRBD1 matches at 10 bases. With V trimmed by 2 bases and J by 1 base, 7 bases remained unmatched. Germline assignment: CDR1 SEHNR and CDR2 FQNEAQ (reference sequence). The CDR3 is 17 residues long. CDR3 sequence reads: CASSLSGTGAGQETQYF. In DNA, the CDR3 is TGTGCCAGCAGCTTATCGGGGACAGGGGCCGGCCAAGAGACCCAGTACTTC.